The entry below describes one T cell receptor (beta chain). Original data processing: Using reference gene primer amplification, nucleated cell counts were estimated. This table comes from immunoSEQ multiplex PCR, and its TCRdb copy is limited to in-frame clones, with some not included. D and trimming come from the DNA, and the V and J calls and clone size come from that table. Of about 370,000 clones listed, roughly 90% are singletons. This record comes from a study of blood T cell repertoires in COVID-19. Study context: T cells, B-cell-depleted T cells, or PBMCs supplied cDNA or gDNA.

The CDR3 is 16 amino acids. Germline V gives CDR1 SGHTA, CDR2 FQGNSA. V trimming: 1 base; J trimming: 4 bases; junction bases outside the gene matches: 7. The J gene is TRBJ1-2, the V gene TRBV7-2, with 9 bases identical to TRBD1. This clonotype was sampled from a woman in her thirties with COVID-19, enrolled during active disease. The sample was peripheral blood. In nucleotides, the CDR3 is TGTGCCAGCAGCTTAGATTACAGGGGGCACGTCTATGGCTACACCTTC. Translating gives CASSLDYRGHVYGYTF.